Listed below are T cell receptor beta chains from one sample, sequenced in a study of blood T cell repertoires in COVID-19. The method was immunoSEQ multiplex PCR; TCRdb's version includes in-frame clones alone and lacks a portion of them. Found here are around 200,000 clones, 86% of them singletons; the top ten hold about 4%. Sequenced sample: PBMCs or T cells enriched from blood (not recorded which). Every receptor here comes from a woman aged 25-40 years who had been exposed to COVID-19. The CDR3 runs from the conserved cysteine through the conserved F or W. The D gene is left open where the match is weak. Clone size, where shown, is once, few, many, or a class for clones that have expanded.

d_gene	abundance	v_gene	j_gene	CDR3nt	CDR3aa
TRBD2	NA	TRBV27	TRBJ2-2	TGTGCCAGCAGTTCCATAGCGGGGGCGGGGACCGGGGAGCTGTTTTTT	CASSSIAGAGTGELFF
NA	NA	TRBV19	TRBJ2-2	TGTGCCAGTAGTATAGGTCCTCTGAACACCGGGGAGCTGTTTTTT	CASSIGPLNTGELFF
TRBD1	NA	TRBV29-1	TRBJ1-1	TGCAGCGCCAGGACAGGCCCCCGTGGGGCTTTCTTT	CSARTGPRGAFF
NA	NA	TRBV5-1	TRBJ2-7	TGCGCCAGCAGCCCCGGGTCGACCTACGAGCAGTACTTC	CASSPGSTYEQYF
NA	NA	TRBV14	TRBJ2-1	TGTGCCAGCAGCCTTAATCAATGGAGTACGGGGGACCACTCCTACAATGAGCAGTTCTTC	CASSLNQWSTGDHSYNEQFF
NA	NA	TRBV6-2/TRBV6-3	TRBJ2-5	TGTGCCAGCAGTTCCCACAGGGATGAGGAGACCCAGTACTTC	CASSSHRDEETQYF
NA	NA	TRBV10-3	TRBJ1-1	TGTGCCATCAGTGACCTAGGGGGCACTGAAGCTTTCTTT	CAISDLGGTEAFF
NA	NA	TRBV2	TRBJ1-5	TGTGCCAGCAGTCCACAGGGATTTGGGAATCAGCCCCAGCATTTT	CASSPQGFGNQPQHF
NA	NA	TRBV27	TRBJ1-2	TGTGCCAGCCGCGGGGCTAATCACTATGGCTACACCTTC	CASRGANHYGYTF
NA	NA	TRBV7-6	TRBJ1-3	TGTGCCAGCAGCTTAGGTCCATTCTCTGGAAACACCATATATTTT	CASSLGPFSGNTIYF
NA	NA	TRBV9	TRBJ2-5	TGTGCCAGCAGCGCCGGCGCGGGACGCGAAGAGACCCAGTACTTC	CASSAGAGREETQYF
NA	NA	TRBV21-1	TRBJ2-3	TGTGCCAGCAGCTGCGAGCCCCGTCGGGAGGAAGCGGGGGTAAAACGAACAGATACGCAGTATTTT	CASSCEPRREEAGVKRTDTQYF
TRBD1	NA	TRBV2	TRBJ1-2	TGTGCCAGCAGGGACAGGGCCAACTATGGCTACACCTTC	CASRDRANYGYTF
NA	NA	TRBV27	TRBJ1-2	TGTGCCAGCAGTTCCCGTCGGACAGAGTATGGCTACACCTTC	CASSSRRTEYGYTF
NA	NA	TRBV5-1	TRBJ2-7	TGCGCCAGCAGCTTGGGTACAGGAGGTAGCGGATTATCCTACTCCTACGAGCAGTACTTC	CASSLGTGGSGLSYSYEQYF
TRBD1	few	TRBV10-3	TRBJ1-5	TGTGCCATCAGTGCGACAGGGACCCGCAATCAGCCCCAGCATTTT	CAISATGTRNQPQHF
TRBD1	NA	TRBV6-5	TRBJ2-5	TGTGCCAGCAGATCAGGGACAGTCCAAGAGACCCAGTACTTC	CASRSGTVQETQYF
NA	NA	TRBV7-3	TRBJ2-1	TGTGCCAGCAGCCCCCGTGGGGGCGGGGGCCAGAGCTCCTACAATGAGCAGTTCTTC	CASSPRGGGGQSSYNEQFF
TRBD2	once	TRBV7-8	TRBJ2-7	TGTGCCAGCAGCCTAACCGGTGGGGCGGGGGGATTCCGCTCCTACGAGCAGTACTTC	CASSLTGGAGGFRSYEQYF
NA	NA	TRBV7-8	TRBJ1-2	TGTGCCAGCGGCTCGTCCCTCAACTATGGCTACACCTTC	CASGSSLNYGYTF
NA	NA	TRBV5-4	TRBJ2-3	TGTGCCAGCAGCCCCAGTAGGACGGGGATTAGCACAGATACGCAGTATTTT	CASSPSRTGISTDTQYF
NA	NA	TRBV11-2	TRBJ2-3	TGTGCCAGCAGCTTAGATCGAGGGTCAGATACGCAGTATTTT	CASSLDRGSDTQYF
TRBD2	NA	TRBV4-1	TRBJ2-7	TGCGCCAGCAGCCAAGCTTATGATATAGCGGGGGGGCACCACGAGCAGTACTTC	CASSQAYDIAGGHHEQYF
NA	NA	TRBV11-3	TRBJ2-7	TGTGCCAGCAGCTTTGGGCAGGGGGGCGAGCAGTACTTC	CASSFGQGGEQYF
TRBD1	many	TRBV20-1	TRBJ1-2	TGCAGTGCAGAGACAGGGGGCGGCTACACCTTC	CSAETGGGYTF
NA	NA	TRBV2	TRBJ1-1	TGTGCCAGCACGGAGGGTCCCATTGAAGCTTTCTTT	CASTEGPIEAFF
TRBD2	NA	TRBV5-1	TRBJ2-7	TGCGCCAGCAGACGGACTAGCGGGGACTCCTACGAGCAGTACTTC	CASRRTSGDSYEQYF
NA	once	TRBV27	TRBJ1-5	TGTGCCAGCAGTTTAAGAGGTTATAGCAATCAGCCCCAGCATTTT	CASSLRGYSNQPQHF
TRBD1	NA	TRBV6-5	TRBJ1-1	TGTGCCAGCAGGGACAGGGTCACTGAAGCTTTCTTT	CASRDRVTEAFF
TRBD1	NA	TRBV29-1	TRBJ2-7	TGCAGCGTTGAGAGGACAGGGGAGAGCTCCTACGAGCAGTACTTC	CSVERTGESSYEQYF
NA	NA	TRBV9	TRBJ2-2	TGTGCCAGCAGCGTAGACGGGTCCGGGGTCACCGGGGAGCTGTTTTTT	CASSVDGSGVTGELFF
NA	NA	TRBV19	TRBJ1-1	TGTGCCAGTAGTATCCCTCAGACAGAGAACACTGAAGCTTTCTTT	CASSIPQTENTEAFF
NA	NA	TRBV6-5	TRBJ2-4	TGTGCCAGCAACCCCGGGACAAGAGCCAAAAACATTCAGTACTTC	CASNPGTRAKNIQYF
NA	NA	TRBV30	TRBJ2-2	TGTGCCTGGCGGCGGCCCACCGGGGAGCTGTTTTTT	CAWRRPTGELFF
NA	NA	TRBV5-6	TRBJ2-2	TGTGCCAGCAGCTTAGGGGGGAACACCGGGGAGCTGTTTTTT	CASSLGGNTGELFF
TRBD1	NA	TRBV6-5	TRBJ1-6	TGTGCCAGCGGCGAACAGGGGTCCTATAATTCACCCCTCCACTTT	CASGEQGSYNSPLHF
TRBD1	once	TRBV6-5	TRBJ1-2	TGTGCCAGCACCCCGACAGGGCACTATGGCTACACCTTC	CASTPTGHYGYTF
TRBD1	few	TRBV30	TRBJ1-5	TGTGCCTGGAGCACCCAGACAGGGGCTAATCAGCCCCAGCATTTT	CAWSTQTGANQPQHF
TRBD1	few	TRBV27	TRBJ1-1	TGTGCCAGCAGTTCCCGACAGGGGCGGATCACTGAAGCTTTCTTT	CASSSRQGRITEAFF
NA	once	TRBV5-6	TRBJ2-6	TGTGCCAGCAGCTTGTTAGCGATGAGGGACTCTGGGGCCAACGTCCTGACTTTC	CASSLLAMRDSGANVLTF